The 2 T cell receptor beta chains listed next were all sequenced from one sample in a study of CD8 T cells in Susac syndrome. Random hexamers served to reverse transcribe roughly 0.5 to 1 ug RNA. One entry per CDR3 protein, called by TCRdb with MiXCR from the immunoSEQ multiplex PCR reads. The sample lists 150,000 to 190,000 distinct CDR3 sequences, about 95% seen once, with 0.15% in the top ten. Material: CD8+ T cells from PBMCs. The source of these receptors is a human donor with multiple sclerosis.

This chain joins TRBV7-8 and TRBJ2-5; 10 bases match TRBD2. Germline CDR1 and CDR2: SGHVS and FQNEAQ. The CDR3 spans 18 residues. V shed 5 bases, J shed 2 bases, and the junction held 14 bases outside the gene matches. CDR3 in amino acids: CASSPPTNLAGAQETQYF. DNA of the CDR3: TGTGCCAGCAGCCCCCCTACCAATCTAGCGGGGGCTCAAGAGACCCAGTACTTC.

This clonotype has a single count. DNA of the CDR3: TGCAGTGCCAAAAGGCGACTAGGAGTTCAATCATCCTACAATGAGCAGTTCTTC. Translated, it gives CSAKRRLGVQSSYNEQFF. V is TRBV20-1 and J is TRBJ2-1, with D perhaps TRBD2 (6 bases). V was pared by 6 bases and J by 1 base, with 25 bases between. CDR1 DFQATT and CDR2 SNEGSKA come from the germline V gene (reference sequence). The CDR3 totals 18 residues.